The 25 T cell receptor beta chains below all came from one sample that was sequenced in a study of T-cell reconstitution after alpha-beta-depleted transplantation in children (dated by TCRdb to about 2016). Library generation was performed with PCR. Sequencing instrument: Illumina HiSeq 2500. TCR libraries were prepared with molecular barcoding, using unique molecular identifiers to normalize TCRbeta repertoire quantification. In TCRdb, the public reads were trimmed at Q25 with fastp and aligned with MiXCR, with productive beta chains retained. Each record represents a unique CDR3 protein, reported with the most common genes and DNA among its rows. The sample table records 200,000 to 300,000 distinct CDR3 sequences; about 12% of these occur just once. The ten biggest clones cover about 2.6% of the sample. The sequences come from PBMCs from the stem cell graft donor, collected from the stem cell graft. The receptors come from a human donor who donated a stem cell graft to a child with acute lymphoblastic leukemia.

In its sample, this clonotype was seen a few times. The rearrangement joins TRBV6-1 to TRBJ2-1; D is undetermined. Germline V gene data show CDR1 as MNHNS and CDR2 as SASEGT. Trimming removed 8 bases at V and 0 bases at J, with 17 bases between. CDR3 length: 16 amino acids. The CDR3: CASLILDLGSYNEQFF. In DNA, the CDR3 is TGTGCCAGCCTGATTCTCGACCTCGGCTCCTACAATGAGCAGTTCTTC.

This clonotype was observed many times. The chain combines TRBV7-2 with TRBJ1-2, with 7 bases that match TRBD1. V gave up 3 bases and J gave up 4 bases; unmatched junction bases: 8. Germline lookup yields CDR1 SGHTA and CDR2 FQGNSA. This CDR3 has 15 residues. CDR3 coding DNA: TGTGCCAGCAGCTTGCAGGGGGACACTCGCTATGGCTACACCTTC. Its translation: CASSLQGDTRYGYTF. The full variable domain, its missing parts supplied by reference TRBV7-2 and TRBJ1-2, is GAGVSQSPSNKVTEKGKDVELRCDPISGHTALYWYRQSLGQGLEFLIYFQGNSAPDKSGLPSDRFSAERTGGSVSTLTIQRTQQEDSAVYLCASSLQGDTRYGYTFGSGTRLTVV.

This clonotype occurred a few times. This rearrangement joins TRBV7-2 to TRBJ2-7; perhaps D is TRBD1 or TRBD2 (5 bases each). CDR1 SGHTA and CDR2 FQGNSA come from the germline V gene. The germline V and J ends were trimmed by 4 bases and 6 bases, with 13 bases remaining between them. The CDR3 has 13 residues. The CDR3 coding sequence is TGTGCCAGCAGCTGGGGCTGGGGGAGCGAGCAGTACTTC. It encodes CASSWGWGSEQYF.

The sample holds many counts of this clonotype. This sequence joins TRBV9 and TRBJ2-7; TRBD1 agrees at 9 bases. The CDR3 contains 16 residues. Germline CDR1 SGDLS, CDR2 YYNGEE. Trimming at V came to 3 bases and at J to 3 bases, leaving 10 bases not matched to a gene. CDR3 DNA sequence: TGTGCCAGCAGCGCCATGTCCGGGACAGGGCGCTACGAGCAGTACTTC. Protein product: CASSAMSGTGRYEQYF. The full variable domain, in which reference TRBV9 and TRBJ2-7 provide the parts outside the CDR3, is DSGVTQTPKHLITATGQRVTLRCSPRSGDLSVYWYQQSLDQGLQFLIQYYNGEERAKGNILERFSAQQFPDLHSELNLSSLELGDSALYFCASSAMSGTGRYEQYFGPGTRLTVT.

The chain recombines TRBV20-1 with TRBJ2-3; tentatively, D is TRBD1 or TRBD2 (5 bases each). The CDR3 loop spans 14 amino acids. Trimming pared 4 bases from V and 1 base from J, leaving 12 bases between. Per germline, CDR1 DFQATT and CDR2 SNEGSKA (reference sequence). The CDR3: CSAKRQGGTDTQYF. The DNA of the CDR3 is TGCAGTGCTAAAAGGCAGGGAGGCACAGATACGCAGTATTTT.

This clonotype appeared many times. The J gene is TRBJ2-7, the V gene TRBV18; 11 nucleotides agree with TRBD2. This CDR3 region has 15 residues. V shed 8 bases, J shed 7 bases, and the junction held 13 bases outside the gene matches. Germline V gene data show CDR1 as KGHSH and CDR2 as LQKENI. CDR3 nucleotide sequence: TGTGCCAGCAGACTTAGCGGGAGGGAACCTCTTGAGCAGTACTTC. It translates to CASRLSGREPLEQYF.

In this sample, this clonotype turned up many times. The CDR3 protein is CASSLASWATEAFF. CDR3 DNA: TGTGCCAGCAGTTTAGCTAGCTGGGCCACTGAAGCTTTCTTT. The V call is TRBV12-3 or TRBV12-4, the J call TRBJ1-1; D remains unclear. V was shortened by 0 bases and J by 4 bases, with 9 bases between the two germline ends. The CDR3 length is 14 residues.

This clonotype occurred many times. The chain links TRBV3-1 to TRBJ1-3; no firm D call. CDR1 and CDR2 from the germline V gene are LGHDT and YNNKEL (reference sequence). The CDR3 length is 13 residues. The V gene lost 5 bases and the J gene lost 4 bases, with 9 bases spanning the gap. The CDR3 protein is CASSLETGNTIYF. Written as DNA, the CDR3 is TGTGCCAGCAGCTTAGAAACGGGAAACACCATATATTTT.

This clonotype appeared many times. This chain joins TRBV28 and TRBJ1-6; no reliable D call. The CDR3 has 11 residues. Germline V gene lookup returns CDR1 MDHEN and CDR2 SYDVKM. V lost 2 bases, J lost 11 bases, and 4 bases lay in between. The CDR3 DNA reads TGTGCCAGCAGTTTACGAGCACCCCTCCACTTT. This codes for CASSLRAPLHF.

This clonotype appeared many times. The rearrangement links TRBV19 to TRBJ1-1; D is unclear. CDR3 length: 17 residues. V was clipped by 6 bases and J by 6 bases, with 26 bases between them. CDR1 LNHDA and CDR2 SQIVND come from the germline V gene (reference sequence). This CDR3 is CASRNIARPTYKAEAFF. In DNA, the CDR3 is TGTGCCAGTAGGAATATAGCCCGACCGACGTACAAGGCTGAAGCTTTCTTT. The full variable domain, completed using reference TRBV19 and TRBJ1-1, is DGGITQSPKYLFRKEGQNVTLSCEQNLNHDAMYWYRQDPGQGLRLIYYSQIVNDFQKGDIAEGYSVSREKKESFPLTVTSAQKNPTAFYLCASRNIARPTYKAEAFFGQGTRLTVV.

The table lists this clonotype with many counts. The chain joins TRBV4-3 to TRBJ2-6, with D possibly TRBD1 on 6 matching bases. V was trimmed by 3 bases and J by 2 bases, leaving 14 bases between them. CDR3 length equals 17 residues. Germline values: CDR1 LGHNA, CDR2 YSLEER. The CDR3 loop is CASSQAFKGAGANVLTF. The CDR3 bases are TGCGCCAGCAGCCAGGCTTTTAAGGGGGCTGGGGCCAACGTCCTGACTTTC.

This clonotype was recorded at least ten times. J is TRBJ2-5 and V is TRBV7-8; D gene uncertain. The CDR3 loop spans 12 amino acids. The V gene's germline CDR1 is SGHVS and CDR2 FQNEAQ. V lost 2 bases, J lost 2 bases, and 3 bases lay in between. CDR3 sequence: CASSLWQETQYF. The CDR3 DNA reads TGTGCCAGCAGCTTATGGCAAGAGACCCAGTACTTC.

The chain recombines TRBV5-1 with TRBJ1-2; D unresolved. Germline values: CDR1 SGHRS, CDR2 YFSETQ. The CDR3 sequence is 12 residues long. V was pared by 7 bases and J by 5 bases, with 12 bases between. CDR3 DNA sequence: TGCGCCAGCGCCCCATTAGAGTATGGCTACACCTTC. Protein product: CASAPLEYGYTF.

This clonotype was counted ten times or more. The V gene is TRBV20-1, the J gene TRBJ1-6; D remains unclear. This CDR3 is 13 amino acids long. Trimming stripped 0 bases from V and 6 bases from J, with 6 bases between. Per germline, CDR1 DFQATT and CDR2 SNEGSKA (reference sequence). The DNA for the CDR3 is TGCAGTGCTAGAGATACGGCTAATTCACCCCTCCACTTT. This codes for CSARDTANSPLHF.

This clonotype was seen ten or more times. This chain uses TRBV25-1 with TRBJ2-1; D might be TRBD2 (6 bases). There are 14 residues in the CDR3. The V gene lost 8 bases and the J gene lost 8 bases, with 19 bases spanning the gap. Germline CDR1 is MGHDK and CDR2 is SYGVNS. In nucleotides, the CDR3 is TGTGCCAGCGGAAGGGCGAGCGGGTTCCATGAGCAGTTCTTC. Amino acid sequence: CASGRASGFHEQFF.

This clonotype was detected many times. V is TRBV4-3 and J is TRBJ2-1; D is unresolved. Trimming took 2 bases from V and 7 from J, leaving 6 bases between them. The CDR3 contains 12 residues. CDR1 and CDR2 from the germline V gene are LGHNA and YSLEER. The chain's CDR3 is CASSQSRNEQFF. The CDR3, as DNA: TGCGCCAGCAGCCAATCTAGGAATGAGCAGTTCTTC.

This clonotype was counted at least ten times. The rearrangement uses TRBV20-1 and TRBJ2-7; D not resolved. Deletions cut 0 bases from V and 1 base from J, with 4 bases between. The V gene's germline CDR1 is DFQATT and CDR2 SNEGSKA (reference sequence). The CDR3 has 12 residues. The CDR3 DNA sequence: TGCAGTGCTAGAGAGGGATCCTACGAGCAGTACTTC. This encodes CSAREGSYEQYF.

This clonotype was detected many times. J is TRBJ1-2 and V is TRBV4-2; D uncertain. Trimming shortened V by 1 base and J by 4 bases, and 10 bases separated the two germline ends. CDR1 LGHNA and CDR2 YNFKEQ come from the germline V gene. There are 14 residues in the CDR3. Here the CDR3 reads CASSQASDVYGYTF. CDR3 bases: TGTGCCAGCAGCCAAGCTTCCGACGTCTATGGCTACACCTTC.

This clonotype was recorded at least ten times. This chain connects TRBV6-1 to TRBJ2-2; D not resolved. V shed 6 bases and J shed 5 bases, with 22 bases lying between them. This CDR3 is built from 17 residues. The germline V gene encodes CDR1 MNHNS and CDR2 SASEGT. The CDR3 reads CASRNDRAYLGTGELFF. DNA for the CDR3: TGTGCCAGCAGGAACGATCGGGCGTACCTAGGGACCGGGGAGCTGTTTTTT.

The sample holds many counts of this clonotype. This sequence joins TRBV5-6 and TRBJ2-1, with TRBD2 matching 7 bases. V dropped 0 bases and J dropped 3; count of bases not matched to a gene: 0. Germline CDR1 and CDR2: SGHDT and YYEEEE. The CDR3 runs to 14 residues. The CDR3 loop is CASSLGEGYNEQFF. The CDR3 nucleotides are TGTGCCAGCAGCTTGGGGGAGGGCTACAATGAGCAGTTCTTC.

This clonotype was counted a few times. The V gene is TRBV30, the J gene TRBJ2-7, with D perhaps TRBD2 (5 bases). V lost 0 bases, J lost 0 bases, and 15 bases lay in between. Germline values: CDR1 GTSNPN, CDR2 SVGIG (reference sequence). CDR3 size: 16 residues. CDR3 sequence reads: CAWSVGRKTNSYEQYF. CDR3 sequence (DNA): TGTGCCTGGAGTGTTGGGCGGAAGACTAACTCCTACGAGCAGTACTTC.

This clonotype showed up many times. The chain carries TRBV20-1 and TRBJ2-1; TRBD1 agrees at 8 bases. Germline CDR1 DFQATT, CDR2 SNEGSKA (reference sequence). The CDR3 is made up of 12 amino acids. Trimming took 5 bases from V and 8 from J; bases not matched to a gene: 5. In DNA form, the CDR3 reads TGCAGTGCTCCCGGGACAGGCGATGAGCAGTTCTTC. This encodes CSAPGTGDEQFF.

This clonotype turned up a few times. The V call is TRBV7-6, the J call TRBJ2-5, with a weak D call TRBD1 (5 bases). V shed 5 bases and J shed 2 bases, with 12 bases lying between them. This CDR3 is built from 14 residues. Germline loops: CDR1 SGHVS, CDR2 FNYEAQ. The CDR3 loop reads CASSPRQRQETQYF. DNA for the CDR3: TGTGCCAGCAGCCCAAGACAGAGACAAGAGACCCAGTACTTC.

This clonotype was seen repeatedly, ten times or more. V usage is TRBV11-2 and J usage is TRBJ1-3; D remains ambiguous. V was trimmed by 1 base and J by 0 bases, leaving 7 bases between them. The CDR3 runs 15 residues. Germline V gene sequence: CDR1 SGHAT, CDR2 FQNNGV. DNA of the CDR3: TGTGCCAGCAGCTTAGGGGATTTCTCTGGAAACACCATATATTTT. It translates to CASSLGDFSGNTIYF.

This clonotype was recorded at least ten times. The chain has TRBV25-1 and TRBJ2-3; TRBD2 agrees at 10 bases. V shed 7 bases and J 4 bases; nucleotides not matched to a gene: 8. Germline assignment: CDR1 MGHDK and CDR2 SYGVNS. The CDR3 is 15 residues long. The CDR3 protein is CASTPAGGLADTQYF. CDR3 DNA: TGTGCCAGCACCCCAGCGGGAGGGTTGGCAGATACGCAGTATTTT.